The TCR beta chain described here comes from a study of cytomegalovirus exposure and HLA in healthy donors. As for the study in general: Approximately 83 million unique TCRs from HLA-typed donors were held in an early data release.

Broader study findings: V segments that were indistinguishable, TRBV6-2 and TRBV6-3 among them, were omitted from analysis.

Both 60 Vbeta primers and 13 Jbeta primers went into the PCR. The data were produced by immunoSEQ multiplex PCR, yet TCRdb's version contains in-frame clones alone and is incomplete. The sample has 200,000 to 250,000 clones; over 65% are singletons. There are 14 residues in the CDR3. Germline values: CDR1 SGHKS, CDR2 YYEKEE (reference sequence). V lost 0 bases and J 3 bases, leaving 9 bases between the germline ends. About this clone: Its antigen remains unknown.

The sequencing input was PBMCs. The sequence derives from a man aged 40-55 years in good health and CMV-seronegative. The chain is built from TRBV5-5 and TRBJ2-5, with D maybe TRBD2 (5 bases). The CDR3 DNA reads TGTGCCAGCAGCTTGGCGGGGATAAAAGAGACCCAGTACTTC. It encodes CASSLAGIKETQYF.